One and the same sample provided the 15 T cell receptor beta chains below, sequenced in a study of blood T cell repertoires in COVID-19. Sequencing used immunoSEQ multiplex PCR; TCRdb keeps in-frame clones, though not all of them. Among roughly 250,000 clones listed, 80% to 90% were seen once. The specimen was peripheral blood. These receptors were taken from a woman between 40 and 50 years old with acute or convalescent COVID-19.

The chain carries TRBV5-1 and TRBJ2-7, with D possibly TRBD1 on 5 matching bases. CDR1 SGHRS and CDR2 YFSETQ come from the germline V gene. Trimming cost V 3 bases and J 0 bases, with 16 bases left between them. The CDR3 is 16 amino acids. The CDR3, as DNA: TGCGCCAGCAGCTGGAACCGACAGTGTCCCTCCTACGAGCAGTACGTC. It translates to CASSWNRQCPSYEQYV.

The chain recombines TRBV13 with TRBJ2-5; 10 nucleotides match TRBD2. The J segment lost 3 bases and the V segment lost 4 bases, leaving 5 bases of the junction unmatched. The CDR3 covers 15 residues. Germline-derived CDR1 and CDR2 are PRHDT and FYEKMQ (reference sequence). This CDR3 is CASSSRSGGEETQYF. The CDR3 coding sequence is TGTGCCAGCAGCTCCCGCAGCGGGGGGGAAGAGACCCAGTACTTC.

The CDR3: CASSGQIYGYTF. The CDR3 DNA reads TGTGCCAGCAGTGGACAGATCTATGGCTACACCTTC. The V call is TRBV2, the J call TRBJ1-2; D may be TRBD1 (5 bases). Trimming cost V 4 bases and J 4 bases, with 7 bases left between them. The CDR3 contains 12 residues. Germline V CDR1 and CDR2: SNHLY, FYNNEI.

The sample holds one count of this clone. The chain combines TRBV19 with TRBJ2-3; no reliable D call. The V and J ends lost 2 bases and 3 bases respectively, with 6 bases between them. The germline gives CDR1 LNHDA, CDR2 SQIVND (reference sequence). This CDR3 spans 13 amino acids. The CDR3 DNA is TGTGCCAGTAGTATAAGGAGAACAGATACGCAGTATTTT. Amino acid sequence: CASSIRRTDTQYF.

This clone was recorded once. The rearrangement links TRBV5-8 to TRBJ1-3; D perhaps matches TRBD1 (6 bases). In germline, CDR1 is SGHTS, CDR2 YDEGEE. There are 16 residues in the CDR3. The germline V and J ends were trimmed by 5 bases and 4 bases, with 19 bases remaining between them. This CDR3 is CASRRPRTGFGNTIYF. CDR3 DNA: TGTGCCAGCAGACGGCCCCGCACAGGGTTCGGAAACACCATATATTTT.

The V call is TRBV13, the J call TRBJ2-2; 10 nucleotides agree with TRBD2. CDR3 length: 16 amino acids. Germline CDR1 PRHDT, CDR2 FYEKMQ (reference sequence). Unmatched junction bases numbered 7, after V lost 5 bases and J lost 4 bases. In DNA, the CDR3 is TGTGCCAGCAGCCCGGCTAGCGGGGGAGGCACCGGGGAGCTGTTTTTT. It is translated as CASSPASGGGTGELFF. Using reference TRBV13 and TRBJ2-2 for the parts outside the CDR3, the full variable domain is AAGVIQSPRHLIKEKRETATLKCYPIPRHDTVYWYQQGPGQDPQFLISFYEKMQSDKGSIPDRFSAQQFSDYHSELNMSSLELGDSALYFCASSPASGGGTGELFFGEGSRLTVL.

The genes are TRBV10-3 and TRBJ2-7; D is unclear. The V and J ends lost 3 bases and 3 bases respectively, with 9 bases between them. CDR1 is ENHRY, CDR2 SYGVKD, per germline. The CDR3 length is 13 residues. CDR3 protein: CAISDGVLYEQYV. CDR3 nucleotide sequence: TGTGCCATCAGTGATGGAGTACTCTACGAGCAGTACGTC.

The gene calls are TRBV25-1 and TRBJ1-2; D gene uncertain. CDR1 is MGHDK, CDR2 SYGVNS, per germline. The CDR3 runs 13 residues. Trimming removed 2 bases at V and 2 bases at J, with 6 bases between. CDR3 nucleotide sequence: TGTGCCAGCAGTGAAGGTCAGAACTATGGCTACACCTTC. Protein: CASSEGQNYGYTF.

The chain carries TRBV11-2 and TRBJ2-1; D uncertain. CDR3 length: 11 residues. Germline V gene sequence: CDR1 SGHAT, CDR2 FQNNGV. Trimming removed 5 bases at V and 12 bases at J, with 11 bases between. The CDR3 region is CASSTRTGQFF. DNA for the CDR3: TGTGCCAGCAGCACCCGAACGGGGCAGTTCTTC.

The sample holds a few counts of this clone. The chain combines TRBV2 with TRBJ2-1; D is ambiguous. V shed 0 bases and J shed 4 bases, with 10 bases lying between them. This CDR3 comprises 15 residues. The germline V gene has CDR1 SNHLY and CDR2 FYNNEI. For the CDR3, the DNA is TGTGCCAGCAGTGAAGCAACCAGAAATTACAATGAGCAGTTCTTC. Protein sequence: CASSEATRNYNEQFF.

The rearrangement uses TRBV5-6 and TRBJ1-5; a possible D gene is TRBD1 (6 bases). V was shortened by 4 bases and J by 4 bases, with 9 bases between the two germline ends. Germline assignment: CDR1 SGHDT and CDR2 YYEEEE. This CDR3 has 13 residues. CDR3 residues: CASSPRGNQPQHF. CDR3 coding DNA: TGTGCCAGCAGCCCGAGGGGGAATCAGCCCCAGCATTTT.

The rearrangement uses TRBV13 and TRBJ2-5, with 7 bases aligning to TRBD2. The germline V gene encodes CDR1 PRHDT and CDR2 FYEKMQ (reference sequence). J was trimmed by 4 bases and V by 7 bases; bases with no gene match: 6. The CDR3 runs 13 residues. The CDR3 sequence: CASKRDSRETQYF. The CDR3 DNA sequence: TGTGCCAGCAAGCGGGACTCGAGAGAGACCCAGTACTTC.

The chain links TRBV18 to TRBJ1-5; a weak D match, TRBD1 (5 bases). CDR1 KGHSH and CDR2 LQKENI come from the germline V gene. V shed 1 base and J shed 6 bases, with 10 bases lying between them. This CDR3 is 14 amino acids long. The CDR3 bases are TGTGCCAGCTCACCACTTGACAGTTCTCAGCCCCAGCATTTT. Protein: CASSPLDSSQPQHF. The full variable domain, rest sourced from reference TRBV18 and TRBJ1-5, is NAGVMQNPRHLVRRRGQEARLRCSPMKGHSHVYWYRQLPEEGLKFMVYLQKENIIDESGMPKERFSAEFPKEGPSILRIQQVVRGDSAAYFCASSPLDSSQPQHFGDGTRLSIL.

In its sample, this clone was seen once. The V call is TRBV9, the J call TRBJ2-5; D is unclear. Germline assignment: CDR1 SGDLS and CDR2 YYNGEE. V was cut by 0 bases and J by 3 bases, with 15 bases left in between. This CDR3 contains 16 residues. The DNA for the CDR3 is TGTGCCAGCAGCGTAGGGAGTGGAAGGAATGAAGAGACCCAGTACTTC. Its protein product is CASSVGSGRNEETQYF. Supplemented by reference TRBV9 and TRBJ2-5, the full variable domain reads DSGVTQTPKHLITATGQRVTLRCSPRSGDLSVYWYQQSLDQGLQFLIQYYNGEERAKGNILERFSAQQFPDLHSELNLSSLELGDSALYFCASSVGSGRNEETQYFGPGTRLLVL.

This chain joins TRBV2 and TRBJ1-1, with D possibly TRBD1 on 6 matching bases. This CDR3 comprises 12 residues. Trimming pared 6 bases from V and 6 bases from J, leaving 11 bases between. Per the germline V gene, CDR1 is SNHLY and CDR2 is FYNNEI. The CDR3 region is CASSEGTPEAFF. The CDR3 DNA reads TGTGCCAGCAGCGAGGGGACACCTGAAGCTTTCTTT.